One TCR beta chain is described in this entry. Its antigen is as yet unknown. This record comes from a study of cytomegalovirus exposure and HLA in healthy donors. Study-wide results and caveats: In a later analysis, most CMV-associated TCR beta chains appeared HLA-restricted. CMV serostatus was the only recorded immune exposure for donors. Reportedly, cytomegalovirus status was diagnosed with high sensitivity and specificity.

All donors participated as healthy donors of bone marrow. The V end lost 4 bases, the J end lost 6 bases, and 10 bases lay between the germline ends. Per germline, CDR1 KGHSY and CDR2 FQNENV. The CDR3 totals 13 residues. PCR involved 60 Vbeta and 13 Jbeta primers. Measured with immunoSEQ multiplex PCR; TCRdb has only the in-frame clones, and not every one. The data contain roughly 120,000 clones, around 80% of them seen just once; the ten biggest clones take up about 1.9%. Sequencing used PBMCs. The chain uses TRBV16 and TRBJ1-5, with D perhaps TRBD1 (6 bases). The sequence was obtained from a man in his fifties or sixties in good health and CMV-seronegative. The CDR3 nucleotides read TGTGCCAGCAGCCTGCGGACAGTTCAGCCCCAGCATTTT. It encodes CASSLRTVQPQHF.